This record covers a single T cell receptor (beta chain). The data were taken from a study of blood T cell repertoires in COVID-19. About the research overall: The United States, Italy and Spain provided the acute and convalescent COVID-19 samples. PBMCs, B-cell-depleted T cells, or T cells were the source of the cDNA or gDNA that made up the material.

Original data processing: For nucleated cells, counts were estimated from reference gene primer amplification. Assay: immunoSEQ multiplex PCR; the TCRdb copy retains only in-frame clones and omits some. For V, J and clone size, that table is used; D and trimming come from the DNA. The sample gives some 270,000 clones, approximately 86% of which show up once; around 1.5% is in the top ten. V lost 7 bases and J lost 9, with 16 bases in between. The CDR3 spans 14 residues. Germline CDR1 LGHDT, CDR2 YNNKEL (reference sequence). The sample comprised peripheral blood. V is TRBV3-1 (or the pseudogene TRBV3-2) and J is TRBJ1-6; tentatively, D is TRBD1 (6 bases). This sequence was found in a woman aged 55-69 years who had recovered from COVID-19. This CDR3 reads CASNAGQSSSPLHF. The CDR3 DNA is TGTGCCAGCAATGCTGGACAGAGCTCTTCACCCCTCCACTTT.